Listed below are T cell receptor beta chains from one sample, sequenced in a study of OX40 agonist ivuxolimab in advanced cancers. Clones were read by immunoSEQ multiplex PCR, and TCRdb kept only the in-frame ones, dropping some. The table lists over 50,000 clones, about nine tenths of them singletons. Sequenced here: CD4+ or CD8+ T cells sorted from blood, sampled in a trial of the OX40 agonist ivuxolimab. The receptors derive from an adult with an advanced solid tumor such as melanoma, head and neck, liver or kidney cancer. CDR3s include the opening cysteine and the closing phenylalanine or tryptophan.

cdr3_aa: CAWSDGYEQYF
j_call: TRBJ2-7
v_call: TRBV30

cdr3_aa: CASRDRGRSFNEKLFF
j_call: TRBJ1-4
v_call: TRBV6-6

cdr3_aa: CASIEGHTNEQFF
j_call: TRBJ2-1
v_call: TRBV27

cdr3_aa: CASFQTGTLLDEQFF
j_call: TRBJ2-1
v_call: TRBV5-4

cdr3_aa: CAWTLAGGDTQYF
j_call: TRBJ2-3
v_call: TRBV30

cdr3_aa: CASSLTTGGWTEAFF
j_call: TRBJ1-1
v_call: TRBV28

cdr3_aa: CAISESIAGVSTDTQYF
j_call: TRBJ2-3
v_call: TRBV10-3

cdr3_aa: CATTEGGRGYLGNQPQHF
j_call: TRBJ1-5
v_call: TRBV28

cdr3_aa: CASSGDGYEQYF
j_call: TRBJ2-7
v_call: TRBV9

cdr3_aa: CSRLPRGAQYF
j_call: TRBJ2-5
v_call: TRBV20-1

cdr3_aa: CASSFMVALGEFDNEQFF
j_call: TRBJ2-1
v_call: TRBV5-6

cdr3_aa: CASSLSGGAQRNEQFF
j_call: TRBJ2-1
v_call: TRBV11-2

cdr3_aa: CATYNPTANYGYTF
j_call: TRBJ1-2
v_call: TRBV15

cdr3_aa: CASSLQGVGNQPQHF
j_call: TRBJ1-5
v_call: TRBV27

cdr3_aa: CAWSDGTSADTQYF
j_call: TRBJ2-3
v_call: TRBV30

cdr3_aa: CASSAVGGTPSDEQFF
j_call: TRBJ2-1
v_call: TRBV7-9

cdr3_aa: CASSLVGLQNTEAFF
j_call: TRBJ1-1
v_call: TRBV5-1

cdr3_aa: CAPHGAREGNEQFF
j_call: TRBJ2-1
v_call: TRBV4-1

cdr3_aa: CASITYRGKKETQYF
j_call: TRBJ2-5
v_call: TRBV6-5

cdr3_aa: CASSVLSYEQYF
j_call: TRBJ2-7
v_call: TRBV9

cdr3_aa: CASSVLSSGANVLTF
j_call: TRBJ2-6
v_call: TRBV19

cdr3_aa: CASRTSANEQFF
j_call: TRBJ2-1
v_call: TRBV4-1

cdr3_aa: CASSYNPGQAYEQFF
j_call: TRBJ2-1
v_call: TRBV6-5

cdr3_aa: CASSLAGGSNQPQHF
j_call: TRBJ1-5
v_call: TRBV27

cdr3_aa: CASSFHPAEYNEQFF
j_call: TRBJ2-1
v_call: TRBV28

cdr3_aa: CASSIGAAPSTDTQYF
j_call: TRBJ2-3
v_call: TRBV19

cdr3_aa: CASSLQEDAPLHF
j_call: TRBJ1-6
v_call: TRBV6-5

cdr3_aa: CASLRQGAFQPQHF
j_call: TRBJ1-5
v_call: TRBV28

cdr3_aa: CASSYWTSGSYEQYF
j_call: TRBJ2-7
v_call: TRBV6-5

cdr3_aa: CASSSWKGSSNQPQHF
j_call: TRBJ1-5
v_call: TRBV28

cdr3_aa: CAWSAWNTGELFF
j_call: TRBJ2-2
v_call: TRBV30

cdr3_aa: CASSEGGGSSYNEQFF
j_call: TRBJ2-1
v_call: TRBV2

cdr3_aa: CASSQDKILGVTFEKLFF
j_call: TRBJ1-4
v_call: TRBV4-3

cdr3_aa: CASSLDSGTEAFF
j_call: TRBJ1-1
v_call: TRBV5-6

cdr3_aa: CASSYSWGSAGNTIYF
j_call: TRBJ1-3
v_call: TRBV6-5

cdr3_aa: CASGYNQPQHF
j_call: TRBJ1-5
v_call: TRBV12-5

cdr3_aa: CAISEWSGTEAFF
j_call: TRBJ1-1
v_call: TRBV10-3

cdr3_aa: CASSVEGETQYF
j_call: TRBJ2-5
v_call: TRBV9